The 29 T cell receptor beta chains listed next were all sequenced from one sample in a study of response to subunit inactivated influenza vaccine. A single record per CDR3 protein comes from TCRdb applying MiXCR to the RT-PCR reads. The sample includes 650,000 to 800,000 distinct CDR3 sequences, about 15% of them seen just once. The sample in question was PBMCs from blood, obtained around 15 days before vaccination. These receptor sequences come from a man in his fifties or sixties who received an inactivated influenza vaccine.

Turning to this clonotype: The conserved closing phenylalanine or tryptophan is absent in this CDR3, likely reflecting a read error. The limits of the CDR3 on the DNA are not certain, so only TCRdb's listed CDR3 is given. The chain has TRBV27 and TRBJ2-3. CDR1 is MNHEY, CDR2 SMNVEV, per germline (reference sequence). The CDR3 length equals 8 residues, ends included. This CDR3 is CASSLDEP.

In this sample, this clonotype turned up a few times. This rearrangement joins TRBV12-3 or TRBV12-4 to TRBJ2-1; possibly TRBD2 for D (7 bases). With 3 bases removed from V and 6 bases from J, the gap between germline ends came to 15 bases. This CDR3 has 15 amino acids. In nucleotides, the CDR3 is TGTGCCAGCAGTTTGGGGGGGGCCTCTGTCAATGAGCAGTTCTTC. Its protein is CASSLGGASVNEQFF.

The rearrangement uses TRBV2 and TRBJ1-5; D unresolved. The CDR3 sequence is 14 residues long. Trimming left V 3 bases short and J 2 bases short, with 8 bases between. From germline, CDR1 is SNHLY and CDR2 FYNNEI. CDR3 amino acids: CASSDSWGNQPQHF. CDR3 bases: TGTGCCAGCAGTGATTCTTGGGGCAATCAGCCCCAGCATTTT.

The CDR3 DNA follows: TGTGCCAGCAGCTTAGTGCTCAGGCAAGAGACCCAGTACTTC. Translating gives CASSLVLRQETQYF. The J gene is TRBJ2-5, the V gene TRBV7-8; the D is unclear. Germline CDR1 SGHVS, CDR2 FQNEAQ. V lost 1 base and J lost 2, with 8 bases in between. The CDR3 length is 14 residues. Based on the CDR3 plus reference TRBV7-8 and TRBJ2-5, the full variable domain is GAGVSQSPRYKVAKRGQDVALRCDPISGHVSLFWYQQALGQGPEFLTYFQNEAQLDKSGLPSDRFFAERPEGSVSTLKIQRTQQEDSAVYLCASSLVLRQETQYFGPGTRLLVL.

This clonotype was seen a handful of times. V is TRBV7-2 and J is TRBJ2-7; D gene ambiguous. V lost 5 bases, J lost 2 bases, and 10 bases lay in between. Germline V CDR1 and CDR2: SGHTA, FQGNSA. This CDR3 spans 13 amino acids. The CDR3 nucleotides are TGTGCCAGCAGCCCACACCCGGCCTACGAGCAGTACTTC. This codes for CASSPHPAYEQYF.

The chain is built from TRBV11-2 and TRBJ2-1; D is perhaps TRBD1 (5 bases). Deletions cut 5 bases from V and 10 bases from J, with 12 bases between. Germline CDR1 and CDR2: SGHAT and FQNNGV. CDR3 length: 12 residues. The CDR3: CASSPEDIEQFF. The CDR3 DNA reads TGTGCCAGCAGCCCTGAGGACATCGAGCAGTTCTTC.

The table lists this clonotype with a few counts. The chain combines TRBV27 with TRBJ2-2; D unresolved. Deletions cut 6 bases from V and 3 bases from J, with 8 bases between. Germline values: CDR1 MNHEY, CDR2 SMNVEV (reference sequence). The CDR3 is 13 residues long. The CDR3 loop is CASRYLHTGELFF. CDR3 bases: TGTGCCAGCAGATACCTCCACACCGGGGAGCTGTTTTTT.

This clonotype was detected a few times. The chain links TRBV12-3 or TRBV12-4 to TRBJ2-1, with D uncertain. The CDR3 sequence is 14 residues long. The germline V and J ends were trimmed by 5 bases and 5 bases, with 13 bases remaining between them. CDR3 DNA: TGTGCCAGCAGTCTGTTGGGATTTAACAATGAGCAGTTCTTC. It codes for CASSLLGFNNEQFF.

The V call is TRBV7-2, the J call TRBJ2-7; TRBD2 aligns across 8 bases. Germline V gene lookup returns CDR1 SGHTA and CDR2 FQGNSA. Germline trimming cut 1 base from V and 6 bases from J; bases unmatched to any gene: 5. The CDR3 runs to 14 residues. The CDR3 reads CASSLVPSGSEQYF. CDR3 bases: TGTGCCAGCAGCTTAGTTCCTAGCGGGTCCGAGCAGTACTTC.

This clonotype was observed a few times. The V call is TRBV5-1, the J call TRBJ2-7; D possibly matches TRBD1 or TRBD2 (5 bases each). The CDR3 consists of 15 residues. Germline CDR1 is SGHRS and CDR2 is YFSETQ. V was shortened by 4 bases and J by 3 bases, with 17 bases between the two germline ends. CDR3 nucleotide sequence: TGCGCCAGCAGCCTGGGACCTTCCGAGAACTACGAGCAGTACTTC. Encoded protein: CASSLGPSENYEQYF.

The CDR3 sequence is CASSQRTGGPTEAFF. In nucleotides, the CDR3 is TGTGCCAGCAGCCAAAGGACAGGGGGGCCCACTGAAGCTTTCTTT. This sequence joins TRBV12-3 or TRBV12-4 and TRBJ1-1, with 10 positions matching TRBD1. V trimming: 6 bases; J trimming: 4 bases; junction bases outside the gene matches: 8. This CDR3 contains 15 residues.

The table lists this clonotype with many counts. The CDR3 reads CASRNEAGLYNEQFF. The CDR3 DNA sequence: TGTGCCAGCAGAAATGAGGCAGGCCTCTACAATGAGCAGTTCTTC. The V call is TRBV7-2, the J call TRBJ2-1, with no clear D. CDR3 length equals 15 residues. CDR1 SGHTA and CDR2 FQGNSA come from the germline V gene. V lost 6 bases and J 3 bases, leaving 15 bases between the germline ends.

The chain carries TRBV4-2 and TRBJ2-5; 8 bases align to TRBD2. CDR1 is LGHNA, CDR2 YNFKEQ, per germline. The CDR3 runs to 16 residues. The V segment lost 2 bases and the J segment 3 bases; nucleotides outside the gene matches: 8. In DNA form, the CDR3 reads TGTGCCAGCAGCCAAACGACGGGTAGCGGGAAAGAGACCCAGTACTTC. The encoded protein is CASSQTTGSGKETQYF.

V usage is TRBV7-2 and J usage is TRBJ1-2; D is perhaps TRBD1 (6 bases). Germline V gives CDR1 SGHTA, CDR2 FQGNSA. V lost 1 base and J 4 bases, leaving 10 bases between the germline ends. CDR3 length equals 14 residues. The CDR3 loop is CASSLDSGAYGYTF. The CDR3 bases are TGTGCCAGCAGCTTAGACTCAGGGGCCTATGGCTACACCTTC.

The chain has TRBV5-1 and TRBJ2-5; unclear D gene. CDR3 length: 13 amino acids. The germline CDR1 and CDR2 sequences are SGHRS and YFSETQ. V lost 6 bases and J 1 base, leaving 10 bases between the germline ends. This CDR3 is CASTQAPQETQYF. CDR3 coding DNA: TGCGCCAGCACGCAGGCTCCCCAAGAGACCCAGTACTTC.

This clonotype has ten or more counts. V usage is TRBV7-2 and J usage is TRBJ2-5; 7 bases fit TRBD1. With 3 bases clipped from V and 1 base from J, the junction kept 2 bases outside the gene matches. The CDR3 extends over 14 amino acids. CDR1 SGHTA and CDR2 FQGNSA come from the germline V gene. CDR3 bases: TGTGCCAGCAGCTTGAACAGGGGCCAAGAGACCCAGTACTTC. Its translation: CASSLNRGQETQYF.

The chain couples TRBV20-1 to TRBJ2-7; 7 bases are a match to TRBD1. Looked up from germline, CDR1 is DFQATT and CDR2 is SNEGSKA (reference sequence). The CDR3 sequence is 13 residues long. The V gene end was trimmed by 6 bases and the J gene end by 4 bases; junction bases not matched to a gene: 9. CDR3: CSAAPTGAYEQYF. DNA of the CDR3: TGCAGTGCCGCGCCTACAGGGGCGTACGAGCAGTACTTC.

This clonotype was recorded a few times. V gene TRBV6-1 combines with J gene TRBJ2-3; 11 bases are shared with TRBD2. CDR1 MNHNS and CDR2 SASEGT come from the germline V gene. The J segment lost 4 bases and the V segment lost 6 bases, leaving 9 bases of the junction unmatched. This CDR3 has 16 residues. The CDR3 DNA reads TGTGCCAGCAGCATGGCACTAGCGGGAGCTGCAGATACGCAGTATTTT. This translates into CASSMALAGAADTQYF.

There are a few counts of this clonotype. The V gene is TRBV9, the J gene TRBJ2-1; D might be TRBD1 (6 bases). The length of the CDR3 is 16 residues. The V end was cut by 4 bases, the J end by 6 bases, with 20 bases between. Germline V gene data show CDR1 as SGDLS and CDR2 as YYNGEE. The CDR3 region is CASSPLGQLVGNEQFF. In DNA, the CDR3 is TGTGCCAGCAGCCCCTTGGGACAACTAGTAGGCAATGAGCAGTTCTTC.

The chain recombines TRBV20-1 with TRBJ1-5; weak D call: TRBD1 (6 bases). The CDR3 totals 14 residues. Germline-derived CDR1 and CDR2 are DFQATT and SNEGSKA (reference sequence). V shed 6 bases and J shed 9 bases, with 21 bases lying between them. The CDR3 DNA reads TGCAGTGCAAGGCCGGGACACGGAGTTGTGCCCCAGCATTTT. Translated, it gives CSARPGHGVVPQHF.

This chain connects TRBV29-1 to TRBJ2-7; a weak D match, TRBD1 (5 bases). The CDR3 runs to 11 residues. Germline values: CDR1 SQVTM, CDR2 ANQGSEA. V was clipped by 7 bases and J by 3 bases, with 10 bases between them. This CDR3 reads CSGYQGYEQYF. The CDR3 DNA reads TGCAGCGGTTATCAGGGCTACGAGCAGTACTTC.

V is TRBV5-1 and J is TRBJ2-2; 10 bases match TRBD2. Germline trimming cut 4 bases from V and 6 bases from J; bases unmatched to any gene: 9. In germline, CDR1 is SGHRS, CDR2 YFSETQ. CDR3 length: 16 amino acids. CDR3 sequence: CASSPHSGRAAGELFF. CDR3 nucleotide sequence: TGCGCCAGCAGCCCCCACAGCGGGAGGGCCGCCGGGGAGCTGTTTTTT.

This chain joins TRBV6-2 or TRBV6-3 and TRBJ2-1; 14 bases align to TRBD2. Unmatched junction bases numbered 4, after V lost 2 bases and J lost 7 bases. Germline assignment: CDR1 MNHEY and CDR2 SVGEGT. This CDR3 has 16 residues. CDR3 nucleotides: TGTGCCAGCAGTTACCTGGGGACTAGCGGGAGAAATGAGCAGTTCTTC. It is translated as CASSYLGTSGRNEQFF.

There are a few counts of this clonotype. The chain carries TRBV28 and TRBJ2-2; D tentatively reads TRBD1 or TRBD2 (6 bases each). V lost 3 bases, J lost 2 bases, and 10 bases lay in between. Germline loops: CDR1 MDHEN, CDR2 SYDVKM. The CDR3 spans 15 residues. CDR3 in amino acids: CASSFEGGNTGELFF. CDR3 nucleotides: TGTGCCAGCAGTTTTGAGGGGGGAAACACCGGGGAGCTGTTTTTT.

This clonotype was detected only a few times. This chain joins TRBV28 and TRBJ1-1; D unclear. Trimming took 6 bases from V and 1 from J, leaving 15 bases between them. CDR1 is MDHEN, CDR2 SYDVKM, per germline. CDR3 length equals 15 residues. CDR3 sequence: CASRSPSPGNTEAFF. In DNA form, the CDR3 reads TGTGCCAGCAGATCCCCTTCCCCCGGGAACACTGAAGCTTTCTTT.

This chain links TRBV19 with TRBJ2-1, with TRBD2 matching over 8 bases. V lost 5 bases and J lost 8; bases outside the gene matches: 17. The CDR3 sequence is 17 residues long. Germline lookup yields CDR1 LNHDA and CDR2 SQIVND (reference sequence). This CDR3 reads CASSLDGRAVWSDEQFF. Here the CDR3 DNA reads TGTGCCAGTAGTCTCGACGGGAGGGCCGTTTGGTCAGATGAGCAGTTCTTC.

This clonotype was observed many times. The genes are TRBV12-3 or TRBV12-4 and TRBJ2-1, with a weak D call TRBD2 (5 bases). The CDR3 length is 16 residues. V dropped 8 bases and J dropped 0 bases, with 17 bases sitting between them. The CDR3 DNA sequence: TGTGCCAGCTCTTTGGGGAGCCTCAGCTCCTACAATGAGCAGTTCTTC. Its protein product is CASSLGSLSSYNEQFF.

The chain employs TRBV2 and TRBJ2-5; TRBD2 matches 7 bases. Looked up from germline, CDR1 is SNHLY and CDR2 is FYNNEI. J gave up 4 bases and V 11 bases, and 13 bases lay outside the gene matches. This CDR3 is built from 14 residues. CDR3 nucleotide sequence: TGTGCCGGGAGGGAGGGCTTAGCCCCAGAGACCCAGTACTTC. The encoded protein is CAGREGLAPETQYF.

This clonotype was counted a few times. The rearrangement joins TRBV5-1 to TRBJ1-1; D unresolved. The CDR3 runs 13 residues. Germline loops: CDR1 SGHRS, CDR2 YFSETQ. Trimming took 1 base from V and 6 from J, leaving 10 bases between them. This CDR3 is CASSLSWVAEAFF. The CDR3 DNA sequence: TGCGCCAGCAGCTTGAGCTGGGTCGCTGAAGCTTTCTTT. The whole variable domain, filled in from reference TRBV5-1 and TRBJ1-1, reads KAGVTQTPRYLIKTRGQQVTLSCSPISGHRSVSWYQQTPGQGLQFLFEYFSETQRNKGNFPGRFSGRQFSNSRSEMNVSTLELGDSALYLCASSLSWVAEAFFGQGTRLTVV.